This TCR beta chain originates from a study of blood T cells in healthy people across ages. Turning to the study itself: The capture of about one barcoded beta molecule per two T cells was achieved by template switching. Study-level points and caveats: Donors of long life had a larger count of naive CD4+ cells and greater diversity than aged donors.

PCR was performed a second time for roughly 7 to 11 cycles using a sample-barcoded 5' primer and a J-beta primer mix. TCRdb reprocessed the 5' RACE reads via MiXCR and lists one record per CDR3 protein. The table lists 1.5 million to 2 million distinct CDR3 sequences, roughly a third of them singletons. Remarks on this clonotype: Antigen specificity is unknown.

Ranging in age from roughly 6 to 100, the donors were healthy Caucasian individuals from Russia. Sequenced material: blood. This receptor was obtained from a woman aged 25 to 39 in good health.

The CDR3 loop reads CASSLVNPRGETQYF. The CDR3 bases are TGTGCCAGCAGCTTAGTTAATCCCAGGGGGGAGACCCAGTACTTC. This rearrangement joins TRBV7-9 to TRBJ2-5; 7 bases match TRBD1. With V trimmed by 1 base and J by 5 bases, 7 bases remained unmatched. The CDR3 consists of 15 residues. Looked up from germline, CDR1 is SEHNR and CDR2 is FQNEAQ (reference sequence).